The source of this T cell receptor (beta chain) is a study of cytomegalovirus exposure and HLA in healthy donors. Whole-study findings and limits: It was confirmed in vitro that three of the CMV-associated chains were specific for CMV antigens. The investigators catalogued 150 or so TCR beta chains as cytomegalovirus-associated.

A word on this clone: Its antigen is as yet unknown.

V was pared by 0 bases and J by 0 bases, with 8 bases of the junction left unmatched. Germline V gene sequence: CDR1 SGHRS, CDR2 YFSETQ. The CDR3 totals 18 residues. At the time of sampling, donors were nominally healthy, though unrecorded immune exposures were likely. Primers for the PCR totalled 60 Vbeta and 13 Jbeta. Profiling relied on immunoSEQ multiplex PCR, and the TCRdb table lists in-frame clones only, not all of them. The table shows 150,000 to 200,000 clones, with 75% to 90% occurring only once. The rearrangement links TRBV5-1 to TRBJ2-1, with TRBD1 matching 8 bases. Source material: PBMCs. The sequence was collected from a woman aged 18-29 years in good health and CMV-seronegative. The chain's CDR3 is CASSLVPTGESSYNEQFF. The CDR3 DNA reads TGCGCCAGCAGCTTGGTGCCGACAGGGGAGAGCTCCTACAATGAGCAGTTCTTC.